The clone carrying this TCR beta chain was seen many times. Its specificity is not known. This specimen belongs to a study of T cell repertoires in cytomegalovirus infection. For the study at large: Public TCR beta signature analysis indicated the presence of both CMV infection and matching HLA type. Notes on the study in general: Adding up the frequency of public TCR beta families identified people who carried CMV plus the relevant HLA. Dominant in the ex vivo response were TCR beta clonotypes restricted by HLA-C and specific for CMV.

CDR1 is SGHVS, CDR2 FNYEAQ, per germline. Trimming left V 5 bases short and J 4 bases short, with 17 bases between. The CDR3 covers 15 residues. TCRdb reanalysed the reads using MiXCR and keeps one entry per CDR3 protein. There are 200,000 to 300,000 distinct CDR3 sequences in the sample; 12% to 15% occur only once, and 8.8% lies in the top ten. Source material: PBMCs. This rearrangement joins TRBV7-6 to TRBJ1-2; D is uncertain. The receptor comes from a human donor in good health (CMV status not recorded). Some clones in this sample may be carry-over from other donors' samples. For the CDR3, the DNA is TGTGCCAGCAGCCCAGGCGGTAGTCACGGCTATGGCTACACCTTC. Protein: CASSPGGSHGYGYTF.